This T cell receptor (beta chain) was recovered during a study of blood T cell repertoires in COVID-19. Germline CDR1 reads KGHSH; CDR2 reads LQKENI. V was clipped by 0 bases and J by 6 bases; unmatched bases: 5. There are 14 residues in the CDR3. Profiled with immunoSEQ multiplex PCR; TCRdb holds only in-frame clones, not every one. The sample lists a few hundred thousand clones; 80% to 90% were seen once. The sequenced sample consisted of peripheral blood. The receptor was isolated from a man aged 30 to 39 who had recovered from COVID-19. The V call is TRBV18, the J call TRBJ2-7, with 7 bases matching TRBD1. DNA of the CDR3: TGTGCCAGCTCACCACCAGGGGGCCCTTTCGAGCAGTACTTC. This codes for CASSPPGGPFEQYF.